What follows are 31 T cell receptor beta chains derived from one specimen sequenced in a study of blood T cell repertoires in COVID-19. Only in-frame clones appear in the TCRdb table, and some are missing; sequencing was by immunoSEQ multiplex PCR. The data contain roughly 150,000 clones, roughly 93% of them singletons. The specimen sequenced was peripheral blood. The receptors were sampled from an older woman with COVID-19, enrolled during active disease.

The chain joins TRBV3-1 (or the pseudogene TRBV3-2) to TRBJ1-1, with 10 bases fitting TRBD1. CDR3 length: 15 amino acids. With V trimmed by 3 bases and J by 1 base, 2 bases remained unmatched. Germline lookup yields CDR1 LGHDT and CDR2 YNNKEL (reference sequence). Here the CDR3 DNA reads TGTGCCAGCAGCCAGACAGGGGGCTGGAACACTGAAGCTTTCTTT. Translating gives CASSQTGGWNTEAFF.

The rearrangement uses TRBV5-4 and TRBJ2-3, with 11 bases aligning to TRBD2. Germline V gives CDR1 SGHNT, CDR2 YYREEE (reference sequence). Trimming removed 5 bases from V and 3 bases from J; junction bases left unmatched: 5. The CDR3 runs 15 residues. CDR3 region: CASSSRLAGTDTQYF. The CDR3 DNA reads as TGTGCCAGCAGTTCTAGACTAGCGGGGACAGATACGCAGTATTTT.

The rearrangement joins TRBV7-2 to TRBJ2-3; TRBD1 is a possible D gene (6 bases). Germline CDR1 reads SGHTA; CDR2 reads FQGNSA. This CDR3 is 13 amino acids long. V lost 3 bases and J 4 bases, leaving 8 bases between the germline ends. Here the CDR3 DNA reads TGTGCCAGCAGCTTCAGGGGTGCAGATACGCAGTATTTT. It codes for CASSFRGADTQYF.

The V gene is TRBV30, the J gene TRBJ2-3; D unresolved. Germline V gene lookup returns CDR1 GTSNPN and CDR2 SVGIG (reference sequence). The CDR3 sequence is 13 residues long. V lost 4 bases, J lost 2 bases, and 10 bases lay in between. Here the CDR3 DNA reads TGTGCCTGGACTAGGCTGCACACAGATACGCAGTATTTT. Translating it yields CAWTRLHTDTQYF.

The V and J genes are TRBV27 and TRBJ1-5, with 7 bases lining up with TRBD1. The CDR3 consists of 17 residues. Trimming took 5 bases from V and 4 from J; bases not matched to a gene: 14. Germline values: CDR1 MNHEY, CDR2 SMNVEV (reference sequence). CDR3 in amino acids: CASSIGFGRGENQPQHF. The CDR3 DNA reads as TGTGCCAGCAGTATAGGTTTTGGCAGGGGGGAGAATCAGCCCCAGCATTTT.

V gene TRBV4-3 combines with J gene TRBJ1-2, with 7 bases lining up with TRBD1. From germline, CDR1 is LGHNA and CDR2 YSLEER. This CDR3 region has 15 residues. J lost 4 bases, V lost 1 base, and 6 bases had no gene match. DNA of the CDR3: TGCGCCAGCAGCCAAGCAAGGGGGACAGCCTATGGCTACACCTTC. This codes for CASSQARGTAYGYTF.

The rearrangement uses TRBV9 and TRBJ1-3; 7 bases are a match to TRBD1. The germline V gene encodes CDR1 SGDLS and CDR2 YYNGEE. CDR3 length: 15 residues. V shed 4 bases and J 6 bases; nucleotides not matched to a gene: 10. As DNA, the CDR3 is TGTGCCAGCAGCTCACGGTTACAGGGGACAAACACCATATATTTT. Translation: CASSSRLQGTNTIYF.

The chain recombines TRBV9 with TRBJ2-3, with 9 bases matching TRBD1. V gave up 0 bases and J gave up 2 bases; unmatched junction bases: 4. Germline assignment: CDR1 SGDLS and CDR2 YYNGEE. This CDR3 region has 16 residues. Written as DNA, the CDR3 is TGTGCCAGCAGCGTAGGGGGGACAGGGTCCACAGATACGCAGTATTTT. This encodes CASSVGGTGSTDTQYF.

This clone was seen once. The chain uses TRBV9 and TRBJ2-3; 7 bases align to TRBD2. V lost 0 bases and J lost 0; bases outside the gene matches: 4. The CDR3 loop spans 16 amino acids. The V gene's germline CDR1 is SGDLS and CDR2 YYNGEE. CDR3 sequence reads: CASSVVSGVSTDTQYF. The CDR3 DNA is TGTGCCAGCAGCGTAGTAAGCGGGGTAAGCACAGATACGCAGTATTTT.

The V call is TRBV25-1, the J call TRBJ2-7, with D possibly matching TRBD1 (6 bases). The ends were cut back, 1 base at V and 0 bases at J, with 7 bases in the middle. Germline V gene lookup returns CDR1 MGHDK and CDR2 SYGVNS. The CDR3 totals 14 residues. CDR3 in DNA: TGTGCCAGCAGTGAATTGGGGGCCTCCTACGAGCAGTACTTC. Protein sequence: CASSELGASYEQYF.

The chain recombines TRBV6-5 with TRBJ2-7; TRBD2 is a possible D gene (7 bases). From germline, CDR1 is MNHEY and CDR2 SVGAGI. The V gene lost 8 bases and the J gene lost 2 bases, with 13 bases spanning the gap. The CDR3 totals 13 residues. The CDR3 spells CASGRGPTYEQYF. As DNA, the CDR3 is TGTGCCAGCGGGCGGGGGCCCACCTACGAGCAGTACTTC.

The chain links TRBV18 to TRBJ2-7, with TRBD1 matching over 7 bases. V trimming: 1 base; J trimming: 6 bases; junction bases outside the gene matches: 3. CDR1 KGHSH and CDR2 LQKENI come from the germline V gene. The length of the CDR3 is 13 residues. CDR3 nucleotides: TGTGCCAGCTCACCACACACAGGGGCCGAGCAGTACTTC. Translating gives CASSPHTGAEQYF.

CDR3 nucleotides: TGTGCCAGCAGCTCGACAGGGAGGTCTGAAGCTTTCTTT. Translated: CASSSTGRSEAFF. The chain recombines TRBV9 with TRBJ1-1; 7 nucleotides match TRBD1. Per the germline V gene, CDR1 is SGDLS and CDR2 is YYNGEE. V trimming: 4 bases; J trimming: 6 bases; junction bases outside the gene matches: 6. The CDR3 totals 13 residues.

This clone has only one observation. V and J are TRBV4-2 and TRBJ2-3; 11 bases line up with TRBD2. With V trimmed by 4 bases and J by 1 base, 7 bases remained unmatched. Germline V gene lookup returns CDR1 LGHNA and CDR2 YNFKEQ. The CDR3 contains 17 residues. The CDR3 coding sequence is TGTGCCAGCAGCCCTTTCCCGACTAGCGGGGGCACAGATACGCAGTATTTT. Translated, it gives CASSPFPTSGGTDTQYF.

This chain joins TRBV5-4 and TRBJ2-4; 12 positions match TRBD1. The CDR3 has 14 amino acids. V gave up 3 bases and J gave up 6 bases; unmatched junction bases: 1. In germline, CDR1 is SGHNT, CDR2 YYREEE (reference sequence). The CDR3 DNA follows: TGTGCCAGCAGCTGGGGACAGGGGGCAAACATTCAGTACTTC. As protein: CASSWGQGANIQYF.

The V call is TRBV4-1, the J call TRBJ1-2; D uncertain. CDR1 and CDR2 from the germline V gene are MGHRA and YSYEKL. This CDR3 is 13 amino acids long. V was pared by 1 base and J by 4 bases, with 7 bases between. DNA of the CDR3: TGCGCCAGCAGCCAAGTGGCTTTCTATGGCTACACCTTC. Amino acids: CASSQVAFYGYTF.

This rearrangement joins TRBV29-1 to TRBJ1-2; TRBD1 matches 8 bases. V was pared by 6 bases and J by 5 bases, with 8 bases of the junction left unmatched. CDR1 and CDR2 from the germline V gene are SQVTM and ANQGSEA. This CDR3 comprises 13 residues. The CDR3 DNA reads TGCAGCGTAGCAAGGGACAGGACGTATGGCTACACCTTC. Translated: CSVARDRTYGYTF. The variable domain in full, with the rest retrieved from reference TRBV29-1 and TRBJ1-2, is SAVISQKPSRDICQRGTSLTIQCQVDSQVTMMFWYRQQPGQSLTLIATANQGSEATYESGFVIDKFPISRPNLTFSTLTVSNMSPEDSSIYLCSVARDRTYGYTFGSGTRLTVV.

This chain joins TRBV4-3 and TRBJ2-7; weak D call: TRBD2 (5 bases). V was shortened by 0 bases and J by 3 bases, with 12 bases between the two germline ends. The CDR3 length is 15 residues. In germline, CDR1 is LGHNA, CDR2 YSLEER. CDR3: CASSQDLLGGYEQYF. The DNA for the CDR3 is TGCGCCAGCAGCCAAGATCTTCTCGGAGGCTACGAGCAGTACTTC.

V usage is TRBV3-1 (or the pseudogene TRBV3-2) and J usage is TRBJ1-2, with unresolved D. This CDR3 region has 14 residues. Trimming cost V 0 bases and J 5 bases, with 10 bases left between them. Germline CDR1 reads LGHDT; CDR2 reads YNNKEL (reference sequence). CDR3 DNA: TGTGCCAGCAGCCAAGAGGTGAGCACGTATGGCTACACCTTC. This encodes CASSQEVSTYGYTF.

The genes are TRBV5-4 and TRBJ1-2; D gene uncertain. Germline V gives CDR1 SGHNT, CDR2 YYREEE (reference sequence). The CDR3 has 12 residues. V gave up 4 bases and J gave up 0 bases, with 4 bases separating them. CDR3 DNA: TGTGCCAGCAGCCAGTCTAACTATGGCTACACCTTC. Residues: CASSQSNYGYTF.

This clone was detected once. The DNA for the CDR3 is TGTGCCAGCAGCCTCTATACTAGCACAGATACGCAGTATTTT. Its translation: CASSLYTSTDTQYF. The chain links TRBV9 to TRBJ2-3; no reliable D call. The CDR3 totals 14 residues. V was trimmed by 4 bases and J by 0 bases, leaving 9 bases between them. Per the germline V gene, CDR1 is SGDLS and CDR2 is YYNGEE.

This clone was picked up one time. The chain combines TRBV19 with TRBJ1-4; 9 bases align to TRBD1. CDR3 length: 17 residues. The trim removed 5 bases at V and 5 bases at J, leaving 12 bases unmatched. CDR1 and CDR2 (germline): LNHDA, SQIVND (reference sequence). The CDR3 region is CASSGPGQGVINEKLFF. The CDR3 nucleotides are TGTGCCAGTAGTGGGCCGGGACAGGGTGTCATCAATGAAAAACTGTTTTTT. Looking up the rest from reference TRBV19 and TRBJ1-4 gives the full variable domain: DGGITQSPKYLFRKEGQNVTLSCEQNLNHDAMYWYRQDPGQGLRLIYYSQIVNDFQKGDIAEGYSVSREKKESFPLTVTSAQKNPTAFYLCASSGPGQGVINEKLFFGSGTQLSVL.

This chain connects TRBV2 to TRBJ2-1; no reliable D call. Trimming took off 5 bases at V and 6 bases at J, with 11 bases between the two ends. Germline CDR1 and CDR2: SNHLY and FYNNEI. This CDR3 contains 13 residues. CDR3 protein: CASSTRRINEQFF. CDR3 nucleotides: TGTGCCAGCAGTACAAGGAGAATCAATGAGCAGTTCTTC.

CDR3 nucleotide sequence: TGTGCCAGCAGTTACTCCAGGACAGGGGTCTACGAGCAGTACTTC. This translates into CASSYSRTGVYEQYF. The rearrangement links TRBV6-2 or TRBV6-3 to TRBJ2-7; 9 nucleotides line up with TRBD1. CDR1 is MNHEY, CDR2 SVGEGT, per germline. The CDR3 extends over 15 amino acids. J gave up 3 bases and V 0 bases, and 3 bases lay outside the gene matches.

CDR3 in amino acids: CASSEGWQNTEAFF. CDR3 coding DNA: TGTGCCAGCAGTGAAGGGTGGCAGAACACTGAAGCTTTCTTT. The rearrangement joins TRBV6-1 to TRBJ1-1; D is ambiguous. V was shortened by 1 base and J by 1 base, with 7 bases between the two germline ends. Germline CDR1 reads MNHNS; CDR2 reads SASEGT. The length of the CDR3 is 14 residues.

This clone was observed once. The junction departs from germline at one end; a sequencing error may be responsible. This chain links TRBV10-3 with TRBJ2-3, with D perhaps TRBD2 (7 bases). The CDR3 totals 15 residues. Per germline, CDR1 ENHRY and CDR2 SYGVKD. The CDR3 bases are TGTGCCATCGGTGAGGTCGCGGGGGCTACAGATACGCAGTATTTT. Protein sequence: CAIGEVAGATDTQYF.

The chain couples TRBV4-1 to TRBJ1-1, with D maybe TRBD1 (6 bases). CDR1 MGHRA and CDR2 YSYEKL come from the germline V gene. The CDR3 is 14 amino acids. V lost 1 base and J 5 bases, leaving 11 bases between the germline ends. Written as DNA, the CDR3 is TGCGCCAGCAGCCAAGTTGGGGGCGAAACTGAAGCTTTCTTT. As protein: CASSQVGGETEAFF.

The chain employs TRBV5-1 and TRBJ2-5; 13 nucleotides line up with TRBD2. Germline loops: CDR1 SGHRS, CDR2 YFSETQ. Trimming took 5 bases from V and 4 from J; bases not matched to a gene: 8. CDR3 length equals 16 residues. The CDR3 DNA follows: TGCGCCAGCAGTTGGACTAGCGGGGGTTTTGGAGAGACCCAGTACTTC. Translating it yields CASSWTSGGFGETQYF.

The rearrangement links TRBV3-1 (or the pseudogene TRBV3-2) to TRBJ1-2; D remains unclear. There are 13 residues in the CDR3. The V end was cut by 1 base, the J end by 6 bases, with 9 bases between. The germline CDR1 and CDR2 sequences are LGHDT and YNNKEL (reference sequence). Here the CDR3 DNA reads TGTGCCAGCAGCCAAGCAGTCATCGATGGCTACACCTTC. Encoded protein: CASSQAVIDGYTF.

The chain couples TRBV11-3 to TRBJ2-3; D is uncertain. The V gene's germline CDR1 is SGHNT and CDR2 YENEEA. V shed 5 bases and J shed 4 bases, with 7 bases lying between them. The CDR3 contains 12 residues. CDR3 coding DNA: TGTGCCAGCAGCCTCGGGTCAGATACGCAGTATTTT. Translated, it gives CASSLGSDTQYF.

The rearrangement links TRBV4-1 to TRBJ1-1; 10 bases agree with TRBD1. Germline lookup yields CDR1 MGHRA and CDR2 YSYEKL. The CDR3 runs to 16 residues. V dropped 4 bases and J dropped 8; count of bases not matched to a gene: 13. The chain's CDR3 is CASSLTPDRGRGEAFF. In nucleotides, the CDR3 is TGCGCCAGCAGCCTTACCCCTGACAGGGGGCGAGGGGAAGCTTTCTTT.